This T cell receptor beta chain was observed in a study of CD8+CD57+ T cells in acquired aplastic anemia. Whole-study context: Sorting CD4+ and CD8+ cells gave DNA averaging approximately 3 ug.

Those patients picked for sequencing had displayed CD8+CD57+ cell expansion on flow cytometry. The cohort consisted entirely of patients having severe acquired aplastic anemia. The use of genomic DNA as template underpinned the TCR beta VDJ and CDR3 profiling. From the reads, TCRdb called clonotypes with MiXCR, one entry per CDR3 protein. The table has 150,000 to 200,000 distinct CDR3 sequences, 40% to 50% seen once. Remarks on this clonotype: Antigen specificity is unknown.

Study-wide points: Controls and patients did not differ significantly in CD8+ Simpson's diversity. Twenty-nine sequences, all CD8+ CDR3, were shared between patients and controls.

V dropped 6 bases and J dropped 2 bases, with 16 bases sitting between them. Germline CDR1 and CDR2: MNHEY and SMNVEV (reference sequence). This CDR3 has 15 amino acids. The TCR comes from a human donor with aplastic anemia. The sequenced sample consisted of sorted CD4+, CD8+, or CD8+CD57+ T cells (not recorded which) from PBMCs. The chain is built from TRBV27 and TRBJ1-1; D is perhaps TRBD1 (5 bases). The CDR3, as DNA: TGTGCCAGCAGGCCCGACCTGGGGGGAAACACTGAAGCTTTCTTT. Translation gives CASRPDLGGNTEAFF.